This is a list of T cell receptor beta chains from one sample in a study of cytomegalovirus exposure and HLA in healthy donors. The repertoire was sequenced with immunoSEQ multiplex PCR; TCRdb's copy has only in-frame clones and lacks some. The repertoire holds about 180,000 clones, with approximately 73% as singletons. Sequenced: PBMCs. The origin of the receptors is a woman aged 25 to 39 in good health and CMV-seropositive. Each CDR3 is given without its conserved first and last residue. A D gene is named only where the DNA matches it firmly.

v_call d_call cdr3_aa
TRBV6-1 NA ASSGRTGVGQPQH
TRBV5-6 TRBD2 ASSLSSGGRETQY
TRBV9 NA ASSVPGIDGYT
TRBV4-1 NA ASSQARGGANVLT
TRBV6-6 NA ASSYSGGTEAF
TRBV6-5 TRBD1 ASSGTGKDGYT
TRBV5-6 TRBD2 ASSLRGVRYEQY
TRBV7-9 TRBD1 ASSNHRDRGDYGYT
TRBV11-2 NA ASSSWGGTGNTGELF
TRBV28 NA ASSLYRDMNTEAF